The present T cell receptor (beta chain) was sequenced within a study of blood T cell repertoires in COVID-19. Study-wide background: COVID-19 samples from acute and convalescent phases originated in the United States, Italy and Spain.

Germline V lookup: CDR1 SNHLY, CDR2 FYNNEI. Trimming cost V 1 base and J 7 bases, with 13 bases left between them. This CDR3 is built from 15 residues. TCRdb's copy holds only in-frame clones and misses some; the assay was immunoSEQ multiplex PCR. The data hold some 60,000 clones, with 88% observed a single time. This TCR came from a man in his 60s with acute or convalescent COVID-19. The chain recombines TRBV2 with TRBJ2-2, with D perhaps matching TRBD2 (6 bases). Sequencing used peripheral blood. The CDR3 sequence is CASSEGRAGSGELFF. The CDR3 DNA is TGTGCCAGCAGTGAAGGGCGGGCCGGGAGCGGGGAGCTGTTTTTT. The full variable domain, rest sourced from reference TRBV2 and TRBJ2-2, is EPEVTQTPSHQVTQMGQEVILRCVPISNHLYFYWYRQILGQKVEFLVSFYNNEISEKSEIFDDQFSVERPDGSNFTLKIRSTKLEDSAMYFCASSEGRAGSGELFFGEGSRLTVL.